A single sample gave rise to the 7 T cell receptor beta chains below, sequenced in a study of tissue T cells after allogeneic stem cell transplantation. TCRdb keeps only in-frame clones here, not all; method: immunoSEQ multiplex PCR. The sample has about 48,000 clones; around 66% are singletons. Sequencing was carried out using sorted cells pooled from one or two spleens. The receptors here all came from a pool of C57BL/6 mice in good health.

About this clone itself: Gene names denote mouse genes. The CDR3 end lies 1 residue beyond the end of the read and is filled in from the germline J gene. The rearrangement uses TRBV5 and TRBJ2-7, with 10 bases aligning to TRBD2. V was clipped by 1 base and J by 0 bases; unmatched bases: 3. Germline loops: CDR1 LGHNA, CDR2 YNLKQL (reference sequence). This CDR3 is built from 16 residues. CDR3 amino acids: CASSQADWGSSYEQYF. The CDR3 bases that were read are TGTGCCAGCAGCCAAGCGGACTGGGGGAGCTCCTATGAACAGTAC.

Points on this clone: Gene names are the mouse ones. The read gets to within 1 residue of the CDR3 end, and the germline J gene fills in the rest. This chain uses TRBV13-2 with TRBJ2-5, with 12 bases lining up with TRBD2. V shed 1 base and J 4 bases; nucleotides not matched to a gene: 7. Looked up from germline, CDR1 is NNHNN and CDR2 is SYGAGS (reference sequence). This CDR3 region has 17 residues. The covered CDR3 bases are TGTGCCAGCGGTGATCGAGGGACTGGGGGGAAGAAAGACACCCAGTAC. This codes for CASGDRGTGGKKDTQY. The full CDR3 protein is CASGDRGTGGKKDTQYF.

Of note for this clone: Germline and genes: mouse. The read halts 1 residue ahead of the CDR3 end, with the missing end drawn from the germline J gene. The genes are TRBV31 and TRBJ1-4; tentative D call: TRBD1 (5 bases). V shed 3 bases and J shed 3 bases, with 8 bases lying between them. The CDR3 has 13 amino acids. Germline V gene data show CDR1 as GKSSPN and CDR2 as SITVG. CDR3 DNA, as far as it was read: TGTGCCTGGAGCCGGGACGCCAACGAAAGATTATTT. As protein: CAWSRDANERLF. The entire CDR3 is CAWSRDANERLFF. The variable domain in full, completed from reference TRBV31 and TRBJ1-4, reads AQTIHQWPVAEIKAVGSPLSLGCTIKGKSSPNLYWYWQATGGTLQQLFYSITVGQVESVVQLNLSASRPKDDQFILSTEKLLLSHSGFYLCAWSRDANERLFFGHGTKLSVL.

In regard to this clone: The germline and genes are mouse ones. The CDR3 is cut off 1 residue early in the read; its end comes from the germline J gene. This chain links TRBV5 with TRBJ2-7, with 12 bases matching TRBD2. CDR1 is LGHNA and CDR2 is YNLKQL in the germline V gene (reference sequence). V gave up 1 base and J gave up 6 bases; unmatched junction bases: 1. This CDR3 is built from 14 residues. The sequenced CDR3 bases are TGTGCCAGCAGCCAAGGGGACTGGGGGGTTGAACAGTAC. Translation: CASSQGDWGVEQY. The entire CDR3 is CASSQGDWGVEQYF.

Details on this clone: Genes and germline come from the mouse. The CDR3 end lies 1 residue beyond the end of the read and is filled in from the germline J gene. The chain links TRBV29 to TRBJ2-2; D remains unclear. Trimming took 0 bases from V and 5 from J, leaving 4 bases between them. CDR3 length equals 13 residues. CDR1 is MSHET, CDR2 SYDVDS, per germline. Incomplete CDR3 DNA: TGTGCTAGCAGTTTATCAAGTACCGGGCAGCTCTAC. It translates to CASSLSSTGQLY. The whole CDR3 is CASSLSSTGQLYF.

Notes on this clone: Mouse gene names and germline throughout. The observed sequence ends 1 residue before the CDR3 terminus, with the missing tail filled in from the germline J gene. The chain couples TRBV3 to TRBJ2-2, with 10 bases that match TRBD1. This CDR3 has 15 residues. The V and J ends lost 4 bases and 2 bases, in that order; junction bases with no gene match: 1. Germline CDR1 reads SNHLY; CDR2 reads FYNGKV (reference sequence). The CDR3 sequence: CASSSGQGNTGQLYF. CDR3 DNA, as far as it was read: TGTGCCAGCAGCTCGGGACAGGGGAACACCGGGCAGCTCTAC.

About this clone itself: Germline and genes: mouse. The missing CDR3 end, 1 residue past where the read stops, is filled in from the germline J gene. The identical CDR3 is also encoded by other nucleotide sequences in the sample. V and J are TRBV4 and TRBJ2-1; TRBD2 matches at 11 bases. Trimming removed 5 bases from V and 4 bases from J; junction bases left unmatched: 1. Germline V gene data show CDR1 as LGHDT and CDR2 as YNNKQL (reference sequence). This CDR3 has 14 amino acids. Incomplete CDR3 DNA: TGTGCCAGCAGCCGGGACTGGGGGTATGCTGAGCAGTTC. Encoded protein: CASSRDWGYAEQF. The whole CDR3 protein is CASSRDWGYAEQFF.